Below, 16 T cell receptor beta chains from the same sample are listed, as sequenced in a study of cytomegalovirus exposure and HLA in healthy donors. In the PCR, 60 Vbeta and 13 Jbeta primers were used. The repertoire was sequenced with immunoSEQ multiplex PCR; TCRdb's copy has only in-frame clones and lacks some. Of about 130,000 clones listed, around 75% are singletons. Sequencing was performed on PBMCs. Receptors originate from a man aged 35-49 years in good health and CMV-seronegative.

CDR3 in DNA: TGTGTCTCCGGGGAGACGAACACCGGGGAGCTGTTTTTT. It codes for CVSGETNTGELFF. The J gene is TRBJ2-2, the V gene TRBV6-1, with D possibly matching TRBD2 (5 bases). The CDR3 length is 13 residues. Germline V CDR1 and CDR2: MNHNS, SASEGT.

The chain combines TRBV9 with TRBJ2-3; D gene ambiguous. The CDR3 sequence is 15 residues long. Looked up from germline, CDR1 is SGDLS and CDR2 is YYNGEE. V was shortened by 0 bases and J by 4 bases, with 12 bases between the two germline ends. The CDR3, as DNA: TGTGCCAGCAGCGTAGCCCCGACCGGGTCAGATACGCAGTATTTT. It encodes CASSVAPTGSDTQYF. Looking up the rest from reference TRBV9 and TRBJ2-3 gives the full variable domain: DSGVTQTPKHLITATGQRVTLRCSPRSGDLSVYWYQQSLDQGLQFLIQYYNGEERAKGNILERFSAQQFPDLHSELNLSSLELGDSALYFCASSVAPTGSDTQYFGPGTRLTVL.

V gene TRBV7-3 combines with J gene TRBJ2-5; tentatively, D is TRBD2 (7 bases). This CDR3 is built from 15 residues. Germline V gene lookup returns CDR1 SGHTA and CDR2 FQGTGA. The V and J ends lost 2 bases and 9 bases respectively, with 19 bases between them. The CDR3 nucleotides are TGTGCCAGCAGCTTATCGTGGGGGGGGCGCGAGGCCCAGTACTTC. Its protein is CASSLSWGGREAQYF.

The CDR3 spells CASSLRGLELNHWRFF. CDR3 DNA sequence: TGTGCCAGCAGCCTCCGGGGTCTCGAACTAAATCATTGGCGGTTCTTC. The gene calls are TRBV11-2 and TRBJ2-1; D perhaps matches TRBD2 (5 bases). Germline lookup yields CDR1 SGHAT and CDR2 FQNNGV. The V gene lost 5 bases and the J gene lost 15 bases, with 29 bases spanning the gap. There are 16 residues in the CDR3.

V gene TRBV9 combines with J gene TRBJ2-7; 11 nucleotides agree with TRBD2. Losses at the gene ends were 3 bases for V and 4 bases for J; bases not matched to a gene: 6. Germline V gene lookup returns CDR1 SGDLS and CDR2 YYNGEE. The CDR3 has 15 residues. The CDR3 here is CASSATSGSFYEQYF. In nucleotides, the CDR3 is TGTGCCAGCAGCGCCACTAGCGGGAGTTTTTACGAGCAGTACTTC. Full variable domain (outside the CDR3, taken from reference TRBV9 and TRBJ2-7): DSGVTQTPKHLITATGQRVTLRCSPRSGDLSVYWYQQSLDQGLQFLIQYYNGEERAKGNILERFSAQQFPDLHSELNLSSLELGDSALYFCASSATSGSFYEQYFGPGTRLTVT.

This sequence joins TRBV2 and TRBJ2-5, with D unresolved. This CDR3 is 14 amino acids long. V gave up 3 bases and J gave up 2 bases, with 10 bases separating them. In germline, CDR1 is SNHLY, CDR2 FYNNEI. The CDR3 sequence is CASSERSVQETQYF. The CDR3 DNA follows: TGTGCCAGCAGTGAGAGGTCGGTGCAAGAGACCCAGTACTTC.

V and J are TRBV19 and TRBJ2-5, with 11 bases identical to TRBD1. Unmatched junction bases numbered 8, after V lost 10 bases and J lost 4 bases. The CDR3 runs to 14 residues. The germline V gene encodes CDR1 LNHDA and CDR2 SQIVND (reference sequence). The CDR3 DNA reads TGTGCCACCCACGGACAGGGGGCGGGAGAGACCCAGTACTTC. It yields the protein CATHGQGAGETQYF.

This clone was seen a single time. The rearrangement joins TRBV25-1 to TRBJ1-4, with TRBD1 matching over 9 bases. The germline gives CDR1 MGHDK, CDR2 SYGVNS. This CDR3 spans 17 amino acids. V was clipped by 1 base and J by 8 bases; unmatched bases: 11. The DNA for the CDR3 is TGTGCCAGCAGTGAATCTCGGACAGGGGATATTTGGGAAAAACTGTTTTTT. Its protein product is CASSESRTGDIWEKLFF.

This sequence joins TRBV5-1 and TRBJ2-7; 7 bases map to TRBD1. The germline V gene encodes CDR1 SGHRS and CDR2 YFSETQ. V lost 2 bases and J lost 3; bases outside the gene matches: 8. The CDR3 totals 15 residues. The CDR3 DNA follows: TGCGCCAGCAGCTTATCAGGGACAGCCGGCTACGAGCAGTACTTC. It is translated as CASSLSGTAGYEQYF.

This sequence joins TRBV9 and TRBJ2-7, with 9 bases that match TRBD1. Germline trimming cut 0 bases from V and 4 bases from J; bases unmatched to any gene: 8. CDR1 is SGDLS and CDR2 is YYNGEE in the germline V gene. This CDR3 is built from 16 residues. The CDR3, as DNA: TGTGCCAGCAGCGTAGGTTCCCGGACAGGGGCTTACGAGCAGTACTTC. Translated: CASSVGSRTGAYEQYF.

This chain connects TRBV7-2 to TRBJ2-7; 7 bases are shared with TRBD1. The length of the CDR3 is 13 residues. Germline V gene lookup returns CDR1 SGHTA and CDR2 FQGNSA. V trimming: 5 bases; J trimming: 3 bases; junction bases outside the gene matches: 4. This chain's CDR3 is CASSRDSYYEQYF. The DNA for the CDR3 is TGTGCCAGCAGCCGGGACAGCTACTACGAGCAGTACTTC.

The gene calls are TRBV5-4 and TRBJ2-7; 13 bases are a match to TRBD2. After removal of 2 bases from V and 6 bases from J, the junction contained 5 bases not matched to a gene. There are 15 residues in the CDR3. In germline, CDR1 is SGHNT, CDR2 YYREEE (reference sequence). Here the CDR3 DNA reads TGTGCCAGCAGCTTAGGACTAGCGGGAGCTATCGAGCAGTACTTC. It yields the protein CASSLGLAGAIEQYF.

The chain couples TRBV4-1 to TRBJ2-4, with 10 bases fitting TRBD1. This CDR3 comprises 17 residues. Germline V CDR1 and CDR2: MGHRA, YSYEKL. The V segment lost 0 bases and the J segment 2 bases; nucleotides outside the gene matches: 4. This CDR3 reads CASSQDQDRGSKNIQYF. The CDR3, as DNA: TGCGCCAGCAGCCAAGATCAGGACAGGGGGTCCAAAAACATTCAGTACTTC.

CDR3 sequence: CAIRGKGEETQYF. CDR3 DNA sequence: TGTGCCATCAGAGGAAAGGGGGAAGAGACCCAGTACTTC. The V call is TRBV10-3, the J call TRBJ2-5; the D gene is possibly TRBD1 (6 bases). The CDR3 consists of 13 residues. With 6 bases removed from V and 3 bases from J, the gap between germline ends came to 11 bases. In germline, CDR1 is ENHRY, CDR2 SYGVKD.

This chain links TRBV7-2 with TRBJ1-5; TRBD1 matches 9 bases. CDR3 length: 15 amino acids. Looked up from germline, CDR1 is SGHTA and CDR2 is FQGNSA. J was trimmed by 3 bases and V by 1 base; bases with no gene match: 1. This CDR3 reads CASSLGQGDNQPQHF. The CDR3 DNA reads as TGTGCCAGCAGCTTAGGACAGGGGGACAATCAGCCCCAGCATTTT.

The chain uses TRBV5-1 and TRBJ2-5, with TRBD2 identical over 14 bases. This CDR3 comprises 17 residues. CDR1 is SGHRS and CDR2 is YFSETQ in the germline V gene. With V trimmed by 4 bases and J by 4 bases, 9 bases remained unmatched. CDR3 DNA sequence: TGCGCCAGCAGCCCCGGACTAGCGGGAGGATATAGAGAGACCCAGTACTTC. Amino acids: CASSPGLAGGYRETQYF.